A selection of T cell receptor beta chains follows, all from one sample in a study of blood T cell repertoires in COVID-19. The protocol was immunoSEQ multiplex PCR, while the TCRdb copy is restricted to in-frame clones and leaves out a portion. The sample has about 42,000 clones, 86% seen once; the top ten hold 59%. Sequencing was carried out using peripheral blood. These TCRs come from a man aged 65-85 years with acute or convalescent COVID-19. The CDR3 runs from the conserved cysteine through the conserved F or W. D genes are given only for firm matches. A row's size may be missing; if present it is once, few, many or a size class.

d_call	cdr3_length	v_call	clone_size	j_call	cdr3_nt	cdr3_aa
.	15	TRBV9	.	TRBJ2-3	TGTGCCAGCAGCGTAGACGGGGGACAGACAGATACGCAGTATTTT	CASSVDGGQTDTQYF
TRBD1	15	TRBV11-3	once	TRBJ2-5	TGTGCCAGCAGCTTAGGGGCAGGGGGCGAGGAGACCCAGTACTTC	CASSLGAGGEETQYF
.	14	TRBV13	.	TRBJ1-3	TGTGCCAGCAGCTTAGCGTCAGGTCGAAACACCATATATTTT	CASSLASGRNTIYF
.	14	TRBV6-6	once	TRBJ2-5	TGTGCCAGCAGTGCTGGAGGCGGACCAGAGACCCAGTACTTC	CASSAGGGPETQYF
TRBD1	15	TRBV19	.	TRBJ2-1	TGTGCCAGCGGAATCCGGGACAGGGGGGGAGATGAGCAGTTCTTC	CASGIRDRGGDEQFF
TRBD2	15	TRBV5-1	.	TRBJ2-3	TGCGCCAGCAGCCGTAGCGGGAGGGACACAGATACGCAGTATTTT	CASSRSGRDTDTQYF
.	13	TRBV6-1	.	TRBJ1-5	TGTGCCAGCAGTGAATGGCGGAATCAGCCCCAGCATTTT	CASSEWRNQPQHF
TRBD1	14	TRBV19	.	TRBJ2-2	TGTGCCAGTAGGAACAGGGGCCTCACCGGGGAGCTGTTTTTT	CASRNRGLTGELFF
.	14	TRBV19	.	TRBJ1-2	TGTGCCAGTAGTGCGACCCCCCGGCGGGCCGGCTACACCTTC	CASSATPRRAGYTF
.	15	TRBV6-5	.	TRBJ2-7	TGTGCCAGCAGCCTCTACAGGGTTGGCCCCTACGAGCAGTACTTC	CASSLYRVGPYEQYF
.	17	TRBV3-1/TRBV3-2	.	TRBJ1-4	TGTGCCAGCAGCTCGAGCTCACACACCACCCGGGAGGAAAAACTGTTTTTT	CASSSSSHTTREEKLFF
TRBD1	18	TRBV7-9	.	TRBJ1-5	TGTGCCAGCAGCTTCGGGACAGGACTTTTTAATAGCAATCAGCCCCAGCATTTT	CASSFGTGLFNSNQPQHF
.	16	TRBV7-8	.	TRBJ2-1	TGTGCCAGCAGCTCGACCGGCGGGATCGGTTACAATGAGCAGTTCTTC	CASSSTGGIGYNEQFF
.	15	TRBV27	.	TRBJ2-7	TGTGCCAGCAGTCAGGTGCGGGACGTCAATCCCGAGCAGTACTTC	CASSQVRDVNPEQYF
.	14	TRBV19	.	TRBJ1-5	TGTGCCAGTAGTATAGGAGTGGGCAATCAGCCCCAGCATTTT	CASSIGVGNQPQHF
TRBD1	14	TRBV29-1	.	TRBJ1-5	TGCAGCGTTGAAGATCAAACAGGGGGGCAGCCCCAGCATTTT	CSVEDQTGGQPQHF
TRBD1	13	TRBV6-5	.	TRBJ2-1	TGTGCCAGCAGTAAACACAGGGGATGGGAGCAGTTCTTC	CASSKHRGWEQFF
TRBD2	13	TRBV6-5	.	TRBJ2-7	TGTGCCAGCACCCTCGGGGGGTTCTACGAGCAGTACTTC	CASTLGGFYEQYF
TRBD1	15	TRBV18	.	TRBJ1-5	TGTGCCAGCTCACCGCTTCAGGGGGACGGGCAGCCCCAGCATTTT	CASSPLQGDGQPQHF
.	16	TRBV30	.	TRBJ1-3	TGTGCCTGGAGTCGGAGGCGGGGAGTCTCTGGAAACACCATATATTTT	CAWSRRRGVSGNTIYF
.	15	TRBV11-2	.	TRBJ1-4	TGTGCCAGCAGCTTAAATCCCCAGGGGAATGAAAAACTGTTTTTT	CASSLNPQGNEKLFF
.	15	TRBV7-9	.	TRBJ2-7	TGTGCCAGCAGCTTAGTTACAGGTTACTCCTACGAGCAGTACTTC	CASSLVTGYSYEQYF
.	14	TRBV5-1	.	TRBJ1-1	TGCGCCAGCAGCATCAATCCCGAGGATATTGAAGCTTTCTTT	CASSINPEDIEAFF
.	15	TRBV27	few	TRBJ1-1	TGTGCCAGCAGTTCCGCGGGAGTTACGAGGTCTGAAGCTTTCTTT	CASSSAGVTRSEAFF
.	12	TRBV6-2/TRBV6-3	.	TRBJ1-6	TGTGCCAGCAGTTCGTCGCGGGCAGCCCTCCACTTT	CASSSSRAALHF
.	15	TRBV11-2	.	TRBJ1-2	TGTGCCAGCAGCTTAGCCGGACAGCCGATCTATGGCTACACCTTC	CASSLAGQPIYGYTF
.	15	TRBV7-7	.	TRBJ2-5	TGTGCCAGCAGCCCCACCGCGCGGAGGGGAGAGACCCAGTACTTC	CASSPTARRGETQYF
.	15	TRBV3-1/TRBV3-2	.	TRBJ1-3	TGTGCCAGCAGCCAAGATCTTACAGAAGGAAACACCATATATTTT	CASSQDLTEGNTIYF
.	16	TRBV6-2/TRBV6-3	.	TRBJ1-4	TGTGCCAGCAGTTACGAGGGGAGGAGAGCTAATGAAAAACTGTTTTTT	CASSYEGRRANEKLFF
TRBD1	13	TRBV2	.	TRBJ1-1	TGTGCCACCCAGGGGGTAGGGGACACTGAAGCTTTCTTT	CATQGVGDTEAFF
.	12	TRBV30	.	TRBJ2-1	TGTGCCTGGAGGGATCGAGGCGATGAGCAGTTCTTC	CAWRDRGDEQFF
.	14	TRBV7-2	.	TRBJ2-7	TGTGCCAGCAGCTCCCCTACGAGGCGCTACGAGCAGTACTTC	CASSSPTRRYEQYF
.	14	TRBV18	.	TRBJ1-1	TGTGCCAGCTCATCTTCGGGGGTGAACACTGAAGCTTTCTTT	CASSSSGVNTEAFF
TRBD1	13	TRBV30	.	TRBJ1-2	TGTGCCTGGTTATCTCAGGGGGCTGGTGGCTACACCTTC	CAWLSQGAGGYTF
.	14	TRBV4-1	.	TRBJ1-2	TGCGCCAGCAGCGAAGAGTTAGGGGTCTATGGCTACACCTTC	CASSEELGVYGYTF
TRBD1	11	TRBV12-3/TRBV12-4	.	TRBJ1-1	TGTGCCAGCAGCAGGGGGACTGAAGCTTTCTTT	CASSRGTEAFF
.	15	TRBV4-3	.	TRBJ1-1	TGCGCCAGCAGCCAAGAGGGCCACGGGAACACTGAAGCTTTCTTT	CASSQEGHGNTEAFF